The present T cell receptor (beta chain) was sequenced within a study of T cell responses to AZD1222 COVID-19 vaccine. Study in general: Combined were second doses at about 4 or about 12 weeks. Whole-study findings and limits: It was only after the peak T cell response that any repertoires were sampled. Just a handful of people given AZD1222 tested seropositive at baseline.

To note about this clone: Its cognate antigen is unknown.

Sequencing used immunoSEQ multiplex PCR; TCRdb keeps in-frame clones, though not all of them. The sample carries 90,000 to 120,000 clones, around 90% recorded once. CDR3 length equals 16 residues. V gave up 3 bases and J gave up 6 bases; unmatched junction bases: 9. From germline, CDR1 is SGHNT and CDR2 YYREEE (reference sequence). The V gene is TRBV5-4, the J gene TRBJ1-6; TRBD1 aligns across 7 bases. The sequences come from peripheral blood, collected on day 0 of AZD1222 vaccination. This TCR was sampled from an adult in good health. As DNA, the CDR3 is TGTGCCAGCAGCTCGCCCTCCGGGACAGCTAATTCACCCCTCCACTTT. It is translated as CASSSPSGTANSPLHF. Supplemented by reference TRBV5-4 and TRBJ1-6, the full variable domain reads ETGVTQSPTHLIKTRGQQVTLRCSSQSGHNTVSWYQQALGQGPQFIFQYYREEENGRGNFPPRFSGLQFPNYSSELNVNALELDDSALYLCASSSPSGTANSPLHFGNGTRLTVT.